The clone carrying this T cell receptor beta chain was found a few times. The antigen is not known. The record originates from a study of blood T cells in healthy people across ages. Study as a whole: Per every two T cells, about one barcoded beta molecule was captured by template switching.

Then a second PCR, running roughly 6 to 12 cycles, was carried out with a sample-barcoded 5' primer and a J-beta primer mix. TCRdb recomputed calls from the 5' RACE reads with MiXCR, one row per CDR3 protein. The sample includes about a million distinct CDR3 sequences, about 48% seen only once; the top ten take roughly 12%. Study-wide findings and caveats: Significant beta diversity loss was already apparent by age about 39, declining roughly linearly. The CMV status of each donor remained undetermined, and this could have confounded shifts in expanded clonotypes.

They isolated at least 6 million PBMCs from each sample. Trimming took off 6 bases at V and 2 bases at J, with 12 bases between the two ends. This CDR3 region has 13 residues. CDR1 SGHRS and CDR2 YFSETQ come from the germline V gene. The sequence was collected from a man between 25 and 39 years old in good health. The sequenced sample consisted of blood. The V and J genes are TRBV5-1 and TRBJ2-7, with D perhaps being TRBD1 or TRBD2 (6 bases each). CDR3 amino acids: CASTSGATYEQYF. For the CDR3, the DNA is TGCGCCAGCACGTCGGGGGCAACCTACGAGCAGTACTTC. Supplemented by reference TRBV5-1 and TRBJ2-7, the full variable domain reads KAGVTQTPRYLIKTRGQQVTLSCSPISGHRSVSWYQQTPGQGLQFLFEYFSETQRNKGNFPGRFSGRQFSNSRSEMNVSTLELGDSALYLCASTSGATYEQYFGPGTRLTVT.